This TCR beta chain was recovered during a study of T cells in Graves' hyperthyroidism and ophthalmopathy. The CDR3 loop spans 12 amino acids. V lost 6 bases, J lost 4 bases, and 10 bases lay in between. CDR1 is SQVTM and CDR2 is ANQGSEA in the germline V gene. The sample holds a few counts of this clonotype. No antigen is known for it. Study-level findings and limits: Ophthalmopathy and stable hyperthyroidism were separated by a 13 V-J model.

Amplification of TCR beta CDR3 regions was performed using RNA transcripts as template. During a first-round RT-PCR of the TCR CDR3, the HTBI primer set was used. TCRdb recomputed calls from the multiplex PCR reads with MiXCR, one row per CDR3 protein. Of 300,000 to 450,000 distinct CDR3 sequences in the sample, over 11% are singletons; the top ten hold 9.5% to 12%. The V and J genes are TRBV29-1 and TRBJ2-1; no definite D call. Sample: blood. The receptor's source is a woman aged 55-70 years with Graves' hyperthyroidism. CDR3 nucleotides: TGCAGCGTAGATCAGGAGTACAATGAGCAGTTCTTC. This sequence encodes CSVDQEYNEQFF.